This T cell receptor beta chain derives from a study of PD-1 blockade in classical Hodgkin lymphoma (dated by TCRdb to the early 2020s). Background for the entire study: Nivolumab dosing was 3 mg/kg intravenously every 2 weeks, continuing until either disease progression or unacceptable toxicity. The study used TCR beta sequencing and CyTOF to define a peripheral blood immune signature of response to PD-1 blockade in classical Hodgkin lymphoma.

Unmatched junction bases come to 6, with V trimmed by 2 bases and J by 5 bases. Taken from cysteine to phenylalanine, the CDR3 has 14 residues. The entry retains the CDR3 DNA only, 42 bases that are in frame from base 1. Reading the germline V gene gives CDR1 SGHDN and CDR2 FVKESK. The Qiagen DNeasy kit was used to extract genomic DNA both from unsorted PBMCs and from the negatively selected CD4+ and CD8+ fractions. Amplification of TCR beta CDR3 regions was done by immunoSEQ multiplex PCR with primers that anneal to V and J segments. A synthetic immune receptor repertoire was used to minimize amplification bias, and remaining bias was computationally removed after sequencing. As for the authors' bioinformatics: Custom Python scripts were used to quantify repertoire diversity as the Shannon entropy index. Unsorted, CD4+ and CD8+ repertoires were analyzed separately, except in combined analyses where CD4+ and CD8+ sequences were merged in silico. A clone was considered expanded if an increase in frequency of at least 2-fold after treatment relative to C1D1 was found, and a pseudocount of 0.5 was applied to clones undetected at baseline. Singleton clones were defined as clones with 0 or 1 copy at C1D1, and non-singleton clones were defined as clones with 2 or more copies. Clones expanded in unsorted samples were annotated as CD4+, CD8+ or unknown by matching protein sequences in sorted samples from the same patient. Wilcoxon tests on paired samples were used to test changes in diversity from C1D1 to C4D1. The table was pulled from immuneACCESS by TCRdb, which kept in-frame rearrangements only. Such tables lose some clones; where checked, under half of the loss comes from unresolved V genes, and the rest has no known cause. D and trimming come from the DNA, and the V and J calls and clone size come from that table. The sample contains some 25,000 clones, around 88% of them found a single time. The ten biggest clones cover about 7% of the sample.

This clone was seen a single time. The target of this receptor is not known. No per-base quality is available; no much larger clone lies one base away. This specimen's time point label, interpreted: cycle 1 day 1 (C1D1), immediately before nivolumab initiation. All trial patients had relapsed after autologous stem cell transplantation, with cohorts A, B and C differing in prior brentuximab vedotin exposure. Using a Miltenyi CD8+ T cell isolation kit, CD8+ T cells were purified from thawed PBMCs through magnetic negative selection. The trial cohort included 56 patients with relapsed/refractory classical Hodgkin lymphoma, and each patient had a best overall response of complete response, partial response or progressive disease. Single-agent nivolumab was administered to trial patients in the multi-cohort phase II CheckMate 205 trial. An independent review committee assessed best overall response by applying the 2007 International Working Group response criteria. PBMCs from the trial were collected at three points: immediately before nivolumab initiation (C1D1), and during therapy at cycle 2 day 1 and cycle 4 day 1. Peripheral blood was collected in 8 mL Vacutainer Cell Preparation Tubes, from which PBMCs were isolated by centrifugation and then cryopreserved. Purified CD4+ and CD8+ fractions were generated only in cases for which an additional PBMC sample was available. Magnetically labelled cells were depleted on LS columns in a quadroMACS separator, and the flow-through was collected as the purified fraction.

Overall results and qualifications from the work: Patients starting nivolumab less than 1 year after ASCT had lower diversity and were excluded from later analyses to avoid confounding by immune reconstitution. The study covered only a single clinical trial cohort, and the causes of the repertoire differences, possibly disease activity or prior therapy, were still not defined. By C4D1, a significant rise was seen in CD4+ TCR diversity but not in CD8+ TCR diversity (p=0.0027 vs p=0.16), and the rise was most apparent among complete responders (p=0.02). Newly diagnosed patients were reported to have lower baseline TCR diversity than healthy donors, and relapsed/refractory patients were reported to have lower baseline TCR diversity still. Baseline diversity similar to that of newly diagnosed patients was observed in trial patients achieving complete response, whereas significantly lower diversity was observed in partial responders and progressors.

The input for sequencing was CD8+ T cells from blood, taken at baseline. The chain is encoded by TRBV14 joined to TRBJ2-7, and 7 junction bases match TRBD1. This TCR came from a human donor with classical Hodgkin lymphoma. Read as DNA, the sequence is TGTGCCAGCAGCCAATATACAGGGGTGGACGAGCAGTACTTC. It is translated as CASSQYTGVDEQYF.